This T cell receptor (beta chain) stems from a study of blood T cell repertoires in COVID-19. Method: immunoSEQ multiplex PCR; TCRdb's copy keeps in-frame clones and lacks some. The sample lists about 170,000 clones, around nine tenths occurring once. Details on this clone: This same CDR3 is encoded by further DNA sequences in the sample.

Sequencing was performed on peripheral blood. This TCR was sampled from a man over 45 who had recovered from COVID-19.

The CDR3 here is CASSTGQYEQYF. The CDR3 nucleotides read TGTGCCAGCAGTACCGGACAGTACGAGCAGTACTTC. V is TRBV12-3 or TRBV12-4 and J is TRBJ2-7, with D possibly being TRBD1 (6 bases). V was cut by 5 bases and J by 4 bases, with 9 bases left in between. The CDR3 extends over 12 amino acids.